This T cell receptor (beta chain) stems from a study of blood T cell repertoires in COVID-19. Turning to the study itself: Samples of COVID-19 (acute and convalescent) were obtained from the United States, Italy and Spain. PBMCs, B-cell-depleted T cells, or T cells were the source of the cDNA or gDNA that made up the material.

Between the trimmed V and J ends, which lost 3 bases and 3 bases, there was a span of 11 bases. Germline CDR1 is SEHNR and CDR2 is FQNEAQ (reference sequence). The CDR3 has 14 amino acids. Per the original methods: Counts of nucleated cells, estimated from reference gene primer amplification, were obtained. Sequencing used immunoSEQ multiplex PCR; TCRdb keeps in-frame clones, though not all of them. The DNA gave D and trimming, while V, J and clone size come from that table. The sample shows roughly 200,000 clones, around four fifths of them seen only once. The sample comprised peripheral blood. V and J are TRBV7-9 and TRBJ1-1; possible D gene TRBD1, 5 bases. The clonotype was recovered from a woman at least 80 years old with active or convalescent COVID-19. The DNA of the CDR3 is TGTGCCAGCAGCTTGGGTTCGGGGGACACTGAAGCTTTCTTT. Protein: CASSLGSGDTEAFF. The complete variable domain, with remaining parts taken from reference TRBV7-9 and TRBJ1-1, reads DTGVSQNPRHKITKRGQNVTFRCDPISEHNRLYWYRQTLGQGPEFLTYFQNEAQLEKSRLLSDRFSAERPKGSFSTLEIQRTEQGDSAMYLCASSLGSGDTEAFFGQGTRLTVV.